The 20 T cell receptor beta chains listed next were all sequenced from one sample in a study of cytomegalovirus exposure and HLA in healthy donors. PCR used 60 Vbeta primers and 13 Jbeta primers. Generated by immunoSEQ multiplex PCR, the TCRdb table keeps only in-frame clones and is missing some. The data show about 160,000 clones, with 65% to 85% seen just once and around 6.5% held by the top ten. The sequenced sample was PBMCs. These receptors came from a male donor in good health and CMV-seropositive.

With regard to this clone: A junction boundary mismatches the germline segment, possibly from a read error. CDR3 sequence: CAGRTGMNTEAFF. CDR3 DNA: TGTGCCGGGAGGACAGGGATGAACACTGAAGCTTTCTTT. V is TRBV30 and J is TRBJ1-1, with 8 bases aligning to TRBD1. The CDR3 is made up of 13 amino acids. CDR1 and CDR2 (germline): GTSNPN, SVGIG (reference sequence). Full variable domain (rest looked up from reference TRBV30 and TRBJ1-1): SQTIHQWPATLVQPVGSPLSLECTVEGTSNPNLYWYRQAAGRGLQLLFYSVGIGQISSEVPQNLSASRPQDRQFILSSKKLLLSDSGFYLCAGRTGMNTEAFFGQGTRLTVV.

The chain joins TRBV9 to TRBJ2-3, with TRBD2 matching over 8 bases. This CDR3 region has 17 residues. Trimming at V came to 0 bases and at J to 2 bases, leaving 8 bases not matched to a gene. Germline V CDR1 and CDR2: SGDLS, YYNGEE. CDR3 in amino acids: CASSVAGGSGDTDTQYF. CDR3 sequence (DNA): TGTGCCAGCAGCGTAGCGGGGGGGAGCGGCGACACAGATACGCAGTATTTT.

This sequence joins TRBV6-4 and TRBJ2-7, with a possible D match to TRBD2 (5 bases). The germline CDR1 and CDR2 sequences are MRHNA and SNTAGT. V was shortened by 8 bases and J by 2 bases, with 13 bases between the two germline ends. The CDR3 has 13 amino acids. CDR3 bases: TGTGCCAGCCTCGGACTCCCTACCTACGAGCAGTACTTC. Its protein product is CASLGLPTYEQYF.

The CDR3 nucleotides are TGCGCCAGCAGCCAAGATGGGGCAGGGAATCAGCCCCAGCATTTT. This codes for CASSQDGAGNQPQHF. The chain joins TRBV4-3 to TRBJ1-5, with a weak D call TRBD1 (5 bases). Germline CDR1 and CDR2: LGHNA and YSLEER. V was cut by 0 bases and J by 4 bases, with 10 bases left in between. The CDR3 covers 15 residues.

This rearrangement joins TRBV7-9 to TRBJ1-1; D gene unclear. Germline V CDR1 and CDR2: SEHNR, FQNEAQ (reference sequence). V was cut by 5 bases and J by 6 bases, with 16 bases left in between. The CDR3 has 14 amino acids. CDR3 bases: TGTGCCAGCAGCCACCCGGGAGCAAAGGCTGAAGCTTTCTTT. Protein product: CASSHPGAKAEAFF.

This clone was counted a few times. The chain recombines TRBV7-9 with TRBJ2-7; D gene ambiguous. The V gene lost 4 bases and the J gene lost 6 bases, with 13 bases spanning the gap. The CDR3 runs 13 residues. The germline V gene has CDR1 SEHNR and CDR2 FQNEAQ (reference sequence). The CDR3: CASSSSQRPEQYF. CDR3 sequence (DNA): TGTGCCAGCAGCTCCTCCCAGAGGCCCGAGCAGTACTTC. The complete variable domain, with remaining parts taken from reference TRBV7-9 and TRBJ2-7, reads DTGVSQNPRHKITKRGQNVTFRCDPISEHNRLYWYRQTLGQGPEFLTYFQNEAQLEKSRLLSDRFSAERPKGSFSTLEIQRTEQGDSAMYLCASSSSQRPEQYFGPGTRLTVT.

The rearrangement joins TRBV10-2 to TRBJ2-2; 9 bases match TRBD1. J gave up 2 bases and V 8 bases, and 9 bases lay outside the gene matches. From germline, CDR1 is WSHSY and CDR2 SAAADI. This CDR3 region has 16 residues. In DNA, the CDR3 is TGCGCCAGCGATGGAGGGGGACAGGGTAACACCGGGGAGCTGTTTTTT. Translating it yields CASDGGGQGNTGELFF.

This clone was seen a few times. The V gene is TRBV19, the J gene TRBJ2-5, with 7 bases lining up with TRBD1. With V trimmed by 2 bases and J by 2 bases, 8 bases remained unmatched. Germline V gene lookup returns CDR1 LNHDA and CDR2 SQIVND (reference sequence). The CDR3 spans 16 residues. In DNA form, the CDR3 reads TGTGCCAGTAGTATAAGGGGGCTATCCCGACAAGAGACCCAGTACTTC. Translation: CASSIRGLSRQETQYF.

The chain employs TRBV5-1 and TRBJ2-2, with D maybe TRBD1 (5 bases). Trimming took 3 bases from V and 5 from J, leaving 14 bases between them. Germline V lookup: CDR1 SGHRS, CDR2 YFSETQ. This CDR3 has 15 amino acids. This CDR3 reads CASSSIPGNTGELFF. CDR3 bases: TGCGCCAGCAGCTCCATCCCAGGGAATACCGGGGAGCTGTTTTTT.

The chain links TRBV7-2 to TRBJ1-5; the D is unclear. This CDR3 has 14 amino acids. V lost 5 bases and J 2 bases, leaving 10 bases between the germline ends. The germline V gene encodes CDR1 SGHTA and CDR2 FQGNSA. This CDR3 is CASSRESGNQPQHF. CDR3 bases: TGTGCCAGCAGCAGGGAGTCGGGCAATCAGCCCCAGCATTTT.

V and J are TRBV29-1 and TRBJ2-1; 11 bases align to TRBD2. The germline V gene has CDR1 SQVTM and CDR2 ANQGSEA. The CDR3 has 19 residues. V dropped 3 bases and J dropped 2; count of bases not matched to a gene: 15. CDR3 DNA sequence: TGCAGCGTTGAGCATCTAGCGGGAGGAGGTGGGATTACCTACAATGAGCAGTTCTTC. Encoded protein: CSVEHLAGGGGITYNEQFF.

The J gene is TRBJ2-2, the V gene TRBV11-2; 16 bases line up with TRBD2. Trimming at V came to 4 bases and at J to 5 bases, leaving 10 bases not matched to a gene. Looked up from germline, CDR1 is SGHAT and CDR2 is FQNNGV. This CDR3 spans 19 amino acids. In DNA form, the CDR3 reads TGTGCCAGCAGCTACCGCCCGGGACTAGCGGGAGGGAGGACCGGGGAGCTGTTTTTT. Protein product: CASSYRPGLAGGRTGELFF.

There are a few counts of this clone. CDR3 bases: TGCGCCAGCAGCCGCACAGGAACGTGGGAGACCCAGTACTTC. Protein product: CASSRTGTWETQYF. This rearrangement joins TRBV4-1 to TRBJ2-5; TRBD1 might be the D (5 bases). Per germline, CDR1 MGHRA and CDR2 YSYEKL. This CDR3 spans 14 amino acids. Trimming left V 4 bases short and J 5 bases short, with 14 bases between.

This sequence joins TRBV11-3 and TRBJ2-2, with D unresolved. Germline-derived CDR1 and CDR2 are SGHNT and YENEEA. V was clipped by 2 bases and J by 8 bases, with 6 bases between them. This CDR3 has 12 amino acids. CDR3 protein: CASSLSSGELFF. CDR3 bases: TGTGCCAGCAGCTTATCTTCGGGGGAGCTGTTTTTT. Full variable domain (remainder filled in from reference TRBV11-3 and TRBJ2-2): EAGVVQSPRYKIIEKKQPVAFWCNPISGHNTLYWYLQNLGQGPELLIRYENEEAVDDSQLPKDRFSAERLKGVDSTLKIQPAELGDSAVYLCASSLSSGELFFGEGSRLTVL.

V usage is TRBV7-3 and J usage is TRBJ1-1, with 7 bases aligning to TRBD1. V lost 4 bases and J lost 1; bases outside the gene matches: 6. The CDR3 has 15 residues. Germline V gene lookup returns CDR1 SGHTA and CDR2 FQGTGA. The CDR3 DNA reads as TGTGCCAGCAGCTGGACAGGAGGAGGGAACACTGAAGCTTTCTTT. Translating gives CASSWTGGGNTEAFF.

The chain carries TRBV5-1 and TRBJ2-7; 8 bases map to TRBD2. Germline lookup yields CDR1 SGHRS and CDR2 YFSETQ. The V segment lost 4 bases and the J segment 0 bases; nucleotides outside the gene matches: 3. The CDR3 is 14 residues long. The CDR3 nucleotides read TGCGCCAGCAGCAGAAGCGGGAGCTCCTACGAGCAGTACTTC. Residues: CASSRSGSSYEQYF.

The rearrangement joins TRBV12-5 to TRBJ2-3; 10 positions agree with TRBD2. V lost 3 bases to trimming and J lost 0 bases; unmatched junction nucleotides: 12. CDR1 and CDR2 (germline): LGHNT, FRNRAP. CDR3 length: 19 amino acids. CDR3 loop: CASGLRLAGVIDSTDTQYF. In DNA, the CDR3 is TGTGCTAGTGGTTTACGGCTAGCGGGAGTAATTGACAGCACAGATACGCAGTATTTT.

The chain combines TRBV10-3 with TRBJ2-7, with D hard to call. The V gene's germline CDR1 is ENHRY and CDR2 SYGVKD. V was cut by 8 bases and J by 0 bases, with 5 bases left in between. The CDR3 totals 11 residues. This CDR3 is CAISSSYEQYF. The CDR3 bases are TGTGCCATCTCTAGCTCCTACGAGCAGTACTTC.

CDR3 loop: CASSLKTGRNTEAFF. The CDR3, as DNA: TGTGCCAGCAGTTTGAAAACAGGGCGGAACACTGAAGCTTTCTTT. The chain links TRBV27 to TRBJ1-1, with D tentatively TRBD1 (6 bases). Germline lookup yields CDR1 MNHEY and CDR2 SMNVEV (reference sequence). The CDR3 runs to 15 residues. V was clipped by 3 bases and J by 1 base, with 12 bases between them.

The chain uses TRBV28 and TRBJ2-5; D remains ambiguous. Trimming took 4 bases from V and 5 from J, leaving 8 bases between them. There are 12 residues in the CDR3. Germline values: CDR1 MDHEN, CDR2 SYDVKM. The CDR3 here is CASSSTVETQYF. The CDR3 nucleotides read TGTGCCAGCAGTTCCACGGTTGAGACCCAGTACTTC.